The present T cell receptor (beta chain) was sequenced within a study of identical twins. Study-level points and caveats: Models predicted too little out-of-frame TCR alpha sharing in monozygotic twins.

For this clonotype: Its target is unknown.

Unique molecular identifiers were present on the cDNA, and a universal primer site came from template switching. TCRdb itself ran the 5' RACE reads through MiXCR, one entry per CDR3 protein. This table has 700,000 or so distinct CDR3 sequences, approximately 9% appearing once. The CDR3 runs to 15 residues. The ends were cut back, 5 bases at V and 5 bases at J, with 16 bases in the middle. The sample was also reused in another study, on yellow fever vaccine responses in identical twins.

The J gene is TRBJ1-5, the V gene TRBV12-3 or TRBV12-4, with unresolved D. The sequence came from a woman aged 18-29 years in good health. Sequences were obtained from PBMCs. The CDR3 region is CASSPAALVYQPQHF. CDR3 in DNA: TGTGCCAGCAGTCCGGCGGCCCTGGTCTATCAGCCCCAGCATTTT.